These 15 T cell receptor beta chains were sequenced from one sample in a study of Graves' ophthalmopathy and Graves' hyperthyroidism. The authors amplified TCR beta CDR3 regions, and they did so from RNA transcripts for repertoire sequencing. After a first-round RT-PCR with HTBI primers, a second-round multiplex PCR was run. TCRdb used MiXCR to reprocess the multiplex PCR reads, holding one entry per CDR3 protein. The repertoire holds about 740,000 distinct CDR3 sequences, approximately 40% seen once, with roughly 46% in the top ten. Sequenced sample: peripheral blood. The receptors were gathered from an adult man with Graves' ophthalmopathy.

As concerns this clonotype: A read error may be the cause here, since a much bigger clone is one base away. The conserved phenylalanine or tryptophan normally closing the CDR3 is absent here, so this likely arose from a read error. The gene calls are TRBV10-3 and TRBJ1-3; TRBD1 is a possible D gene (6 bases). The V gene's germline CDR1 is ENHRY and CDR2 SYGVKD. This CDR3 region has 13 residues. The V gene lost 10 bases and the J gene lost 0 bases, with 10 bases spanning the gap. The CDR3 protein is CATSDSSGNTIYS. The CDR3, as DNA: TGTGCCACCTCGGACAGCTCTGGAAACACCATATATTCT.

The table lists this clonotype with a count of one. The chain carries TRBV11-2 and TRBJ2-2, with D unresolved. Germline V gene data show CDR1 as SGHAT and CDR2 as FQNNGV. The CDR3 consists of 15 residues. Deletions cut 5 bases from V and 1 base from J, with 11 bases between. The CDR3 region is CASSVREMNTGELFF. As DNA, the CDR3 is TGTGCCAGCAGCGTTAGAGAAATGAACACCGGGGAGCTGTTTTTT. The full variable domain, rest sourced from reference TRBV11-2 and TRBJ2-2, is EAGVAQSPRYKIIEKRQSVAFWCNPISGHATLYWYQQILGQGPKLLIQFQNNGVVDDSQLPKDRFSAERLKGVDSTLKIQPAKLEDSAVYLCASSVREMNTGELFFGEGSRLTVL.

The gene calls are TRBV5-5 and TRBJ1-1, with 8 bases fitting TRBD1. The V gene end was trimmed by 0 bases and the J gene end by 5 bases; junction bases not matched to a gene: 6. Per the germline V gene, CDR1 is SGHKS and CDR2 is YYEKEE (reference sequence). The length of the CDR3 is 15 residues. The CDR3 loop is CASSLGTTGVTEAFF. The CDR3 nucleotides read TGTGCCAGCAGCTTGGGGACGACAGGGGTGACTGAAGCTTTCTTT.

This clonotype has more than one count but fewer than ten. The chain joins TRBV7-2 to TRBJ1-1; D remains unclear. Germline CDR1 is SGHTA and CDR2 is FQGNSA. Trimming cost V 7 bases and J 0 bases, with 9 bases left between them. This CDR3 comprises 13 residues. The CDR3 coding sequence is TGTGCCAGCACCACGAATATGAACACTGAAGCTTTCTTT. This sequence encodes CASTTNMNTEAFF.

The gene calls are TRBV12-3 or TRBV12-4 and TRBJ2-5, with D hard to call. V was shortened by 1 base and J by 8 bases, with 17 bases between the two germline ends. CDR3 size: 15 residues. The CDR3 DNA sequence: TGTGCCAGCAGTTTAGAGGCGGTGCGTCCAGATACCCAGTACTTC. Translation: CASSLEAVRPDTQYF.

The rearrangement joins TRBV19 to TRBJ1-4; D not certain. Trimming left V 6 bases short and J 7 bases short, with 21 bases between. The CDR3 is 16 residues long. Germline CDR1 and CDR2: LNHDA and SQIVND (reference sequence). CDR3: CASSFIRATPGEKLFF. DNA of the CDR3: TGTGCCAGTAGCTTCATACGGGCAACGCCGGGTGAAAAACTGTTTTTT.

The chain has TRBV27 and TRBJ1-2, with D maybe TRBD1 (6 bases). Germline V gives CDR1 MNHEY, CDR2 SMNVEV (reference sequence). V dropped 6 bases and J dropped 4 bases, with 12 bases sitting between them. The CDR3 is 13 residues long. The CDR3 sequence: CASRGSGAYGYTF. The CDR3 bases are TGTGCCAGCAGGGGTTCAGGGGCCTATGGCTACACCTTC.

The chain has TRBV29-1 and TRBJ1-2, with D unresolved. The CDR3 spans 13 residues. V was trimmed by 6 bases and J by 3 bases, leaving 14 bases between them. Per the germline V gene, CDR1 is SQVTM and CDR2 is ANQGSEA. CDR3 DNA sequence: TGCAGCGTGATGGACCCGATTGACTATGGCTACACCTTC. This translates into CSVMDPIDYGYTF.

This sequence joins TRBV20-1 and TRBJ1-4; a weak D match, TRBD1 (5 bases). V dropped 5 bases and J dropped 0 bases, with 10 bases sitting between them. The CDR3 has 14 amino acids. In germline, CDR1 is DFQATT, CDR2 SNEGSKA (reference sequence). The CDR3: CSAPWGATNEKLFF. The CDR3 region has the DNA TGCAGTGCTCCCTGGGGGGCAACTAATGAAAAACTGTTTTTT.

A few counts support this clonotype. The chain combines TRBV2 with TRBJ2-5; 11 bases line up with TRBD2. V shed 8 bases and J 4 bases; nucleotides not matched to a gene: 9. This CDR3 spans 15 amino acids. Germline values: CDR1 SNHLY, CDR2 FYNNEI. DNA for the CDR3: TGTGCCAGCCCCGGGAGACTAGCGGGATTAGAGACCCAGTACTTC. Amino acids: CASPGRLAGLETQYF.

The chain combines TRBV20-1 with TRBJ2-2; tentative D call: TRBD1 (5 bases). The CDR3 covers 14 residues. The germline CDR1 and CDR2 sequences are DFQATT and SNEGSKA (reference sequence). The V gene lost 6 bases and the J gene lost 0 bases, with 11 bases spanning the gap. CDR3 sequence: CSAKHRTNTGELFF. The DNA for the CDR3 is TGCAGTGCCAAACACAGGACGAACACCGGGGAGCTGTTTTTT.

This clonotype was found many times. The chain employs TRBV20-1 and TRBJ1-2; 7 positions agree with TRBD1. The V gene end was trimmed by 3 bases and the J gene end by 7 bases; junction bases not matched to a gene: 11. Germline CDR1 is DFQATT and CDR2 is SNEGSKA (reference sequence). This CDR3 has 14 amino acids. The CDR3 sequence: CSARKDRSLPGYTF. The DNA of the CDR3 is TGCAGTGCTAGGAAGGACAGGTCGCTTCCTGGCTACACCTTC.

On this clonotype: This clone may be a read error of a much larger clone one base away. CDR3 loop: CSAQRTGNQPQHF. The CDR3 nucleotides are TGCAGTGCTCAGAGGACAGGGAATCAGCCCCAGCATTTT. V and J are TRBV20-1 and TRBJ1-5, with 8 bases lining up with TRBD1. The CDR3 extends over 13 amino acids. Losses at the gene ends were 5 bases for V and 4 bases for J; bases not matched to a gene: 4. Per the germline V gene, CDR1 is DFQATT and CDR2 is SNEGSKA (reference sequence).

This clonotype has just a few counts. The gene calls are TRBV12-3 or TRBV12-4 and TRBJ1-2, with TRBD1 matching 9 bases. CDR3 size: 13 residues. With V trimmed by 3 bases and J by 7 bases, 3 bases remained unmatched. This CDR3 reads CASSFRTGAGYTF. CDR3 in DNA: TGTGCCAGCAGTTTCCGGACAGGGGCTGGCTACACCTTC.

The rearrangement uses TRBV6-5 and TRBJ1-2, with unresolved D. The CDR3 is 14 amino acids. Germline-derived CDR1 and CDR2 are MNHEY and SVGAGI. V was cut by 0 bases and J by 3 bases, with 8 bases left in between. The CDR3: CASSYSPTYYGYTF. CDR3 DNA: TGTGCCAGCAGTTACTCCCCGACCTACTATGGCTACACCTTC.